The 28 T cell receptor beta chains in this list originate from one sample, sequenced in a study of persistence of HIV-infected CD4 T cells. Antigen specificity for these receptors is unknown. Cells were stimulated with overlapping HIV-1 Gag 15-mer peptides. Sorted nonresponding memory CD4+ T cells were CD40L-negative, CD69-negative, CD45RO-high. Sequencing used immunoSEQ version 4 in survey mode. The table came from immunoSEQ multiplex PCR; TCRdb's copy has only in-frame clones and leaves some out. The sample consists of 30,000 or so clones, around 82% of them appearing once. Sequencing used CD4+ T cells sorted from PBMCs after approximately 19-hour stimulation, obtained from a patient who received antiretroviral therapy. Source of these receptors: an adult woman with HIV who was CMV-seropositive.

V usage is TRBV6-1 and J usage is TRBJ1-5; D is unclear. The CDR3 has 19 residues. Looked up from germline, CDR1 is MNHNS and CDR2 is SASEGT. V lost 4 bases and J 2 bases, leaving 24 bases between the germline ends. The CDR3 here is CASSGNTRTQGGGNQPQHF. CDR3 DNA: TGTGCCAGCAGTGGCAATACTAGGACCCAAGGCGGCGGCAATCAGCCCCAGCATTTT.

V and J are TRBV11-1 and TRBJ1-5; D not resolved. V lost 3 bases, J lost 0 bases, and 3 bases lay in between. This CDR3 comprises 13 residues. Germline CDR1 and CDR2: SGHAT and FQDESV (reference sequence). CDR3 loop: CASSFDSNQPQHF. In DNA form, the CDR3 reads TGTGCCAGCAGCTTCGATAGCAATCAGCCCCAGCATTTT.

As for this clone: Other DNA sequences in this specimen translate into the identical CDR3. The rearrangement uses TRBV5-1 and TRBJ2-7, with 7 positions matching TRBD2. From germline, CDR1 is SGHRS and CDR2 YFSETQ. V trimming: 0 bases; J trimming: 7 bases; junction bases outside the gene matches: 7. The CDR3 covers 14 residues. Here the CDR3 reads CASSLGGSLGEQYF. In nucleotides, the CDR3 is TGCGCCAGCAGCTTGGGCGGGAGCCTCGGGGAGCAGTACTTC.

This clone has just one count. The chain couples TRBV2 to TRBJ2-3, with 9 bases that match TRBD2. Germline CDR1 reads SNHLY; CDR2 reads FYNNEI. CDR3 length equals 17 residues. The V segment lost 7 bases and the J segment 0 bases; nucleotides outside the gene matches: 11. CDR3 residues: CASIGSGGPTSTDTQYF. The DNA of the CDR3 is TGTGCCAGCATAGGTAGCGGGGGCCCAACTAGCACAGATACGCAGTATTTT. Together with reference TRBV2 and TRBJ2-3, the CDR3 gives the full variable domain: EPEVTQTPSHQVTQMGQEVILRCVPISNHLYFYWYRQILGQKVEFLVSFYNNEISEKSEIFDDQFSVERPDGSNFTLKIRSTKLEDSAMYFCASIGSGGPTSTDTQYFGPGTRLTVL.

This rearrangement joins TRBV2 to TRBJ2-2, with TRBD1 identical over 7 bases. CDR3 length equals 14 residues. Germline assignment: CDR1 SNHLY and CDR2 FYNNEI. The V gene end was trimmed by 8 bases and the J gene end by 2 bases; junction bases not matched to a gene: 5. The CDR3 region has the DNA TGTGCCAGCGGGGACAGTATTAACACCGGGGAGCTGTTTTTT. The encoded protein is CASGDSINTGELFF.

The chain is built from TRBV5-1 and TRBJ2-3, with D hard to call. The CDR3 consists of 14 residues. V shed 0 bases and J shed 4 bases, with 9 bases lying between them. The germline V gene encodes CDR1 SGHRS and CDR2 YFSETQ. The CDR3 nucleotides read TGCGCCAGCAGCTTGGCCCCAGTCCCAGATACGCAGTATTTT. Encoded protein: CASSLAPVPDTQYF.

J is TRBJ1-1 and V is TRBV7-8; a possible D gene is TRBD1 (6 bases). CDR1 and CDR2 from the germline V gene are SGHVS and FQNEAQ. This CDR3 contains 14 residues. Trimming shortened V by 6 bases and J by 10 bases, and 21 bases separated the two germline ends. CDR3 nucleotides: TGTGCCAGCAGACTTACAGGGCCCCAGTCAAGAGCTTTCTTT. Its translation: CASRLTGPQSRAFF.

The gene calls are TRBV15 and TRBJ2-7; TRBD1 is a possible D gene (6 bases). CDR1 and CDR2 (germline): LNHNV, YYDKDF (reference sequence). CDR3 length: 14 amino acids. Trimming pared 0 bases from V and 4 bases from J, leaving 10 bases between. DNA for the CDR3: TGTGCCACCAGCAGAGAGGGCCAGGGGTACGAGCAGTACTTC. Protein sequence: CATSREGQGYEQYF. The full variable domain, rest sourced from reference TRBV15 and TRBJ2-7, is DAMVIQNPRYQVTQFGKPVTLSCSQTLNHNVMYWYQQKSSQAPKLLFHYYDKDFNNEADTPDNFQSRRPNTSFCFLDIRSPGLGDTAMYLCATSREGQGYEQYFGPGTRLTVT.

The chain has TRBV28 and TRBJ1-1; tentative D call: TRBD1 (5 bases). CDR1 and CDR2 from the germline V gene are MDHEN and SYDVKM. V gave up 7 bases and J gave up 1 base, with 19 bases separating them. The CDR3 is made up of 16 amino acids. The CDR3 DNA sequence: TGTGCCAGCACCCTTTGGGGGAGAACACCGAACACTGAAGCTTTCTTT. Translated, it gives CASTLWGRTPNTEAFF.

The V gene is TRBV5-1, the J gene TRBJ2-3; 7 positions match TRBD1. CDR1 SGHRS and CDR2 YFSETQ come from the germline V gene. With 4 bases clipped from V and 9 bases from J, the junction kept 11 bases outside the gene matches. This CDR3 spans 14 amino acids. The CDR3 loop reads CASSTATGQGTQYF. DNA for the CDR3: TGCGCCAGCAGCACCGCGACAGGGCAGGGCACGCAGTATTTT.

The chain recombines TRBV25-1 with TRBJ1-2, with no clear D. Germline CDR1 MGHDK, CDR2 SYGVNS. Trimming cost V 4 bases and J 8 bases, with 20 bases left between them. The CDR3 has 15 amino acids. The CDR3 spells CASSALAVGQGGYTF. CDR3 DNA: TGTGCCAGCAGTGCCTTAGCCGTGGGTCAAGGAGGCTACACCTTC.

CDR3 coding DNA: TGTGCCAGTAGCGGGGCTAGCGGGAGGGCCTACAATGAGCAGTTCTTC. This gives the protein CASSGASGRAYNEQFF. The rearrangement uses TRBV19 and TRBJ2-1, with TRBD2 matching 12 bases. Germline trimming cut 6 bases from V and 2 bases from J; bases unmatched to any gene: 5. CDR1 and CDR2 from the germline V gene are LNHDA and SQIVND (reference sequence). This CDR3 has 16 residues.

CDR3 sequence reads: CASSQGLAYNEQFF. CDR3 DNA sequence: TGTGCCAGCAGCCAGGGACTAGCCTACAATGAGCAGTTCTTC. The chain recombines TRBV7-2 with TRBJ2-1, with 8 positions matching TRBD2. Germline loops: CDR1 SGHTA, CDR2 FQGNSA. V shed 5 bases and J 2 bases; nucleotides not matched to a gene: 2. The CDR3 contains 14 residues.

The chain carries TRBV3-1 (or the pseudogene TRBV3-2) and TRBJ1-2; no clear D. CDR1 LGHDT and CDR2 YNNKEL come from the germline V gene (reference sequence). The V end lost 0 bases, the J end lost 4 bases, and 12 bases lay between the germline ends. This CDR3 has 15 residues. The CDR3 protein is CASSQDYQTFYGYTF. CDR3 DNA sequence: TGTGCCAGCAGCCAAGATTACCAGACCTTCTATGGCTACACCTTC.

J is TRBJ2-2 and V is TRBV2, with TRBD1 matching over 7 bases. V trimming: 4 bases; J trimming: 5 bases; junction bases outside the gene matches: 7. The germline CDR1 and CDR2 sequences are SNHLY and FYNNEI. This CDR3 is built from 15 residues. The CDR3 spells CASSAGQYTTGELFF. In nucleotides, the CDR3 is TGTGCCAGCAGTGCGGGACAGTATACTACCGGGGAGCTGTTTTTT. The full variable domain, its missing parts supplied by reference TRBV2 and TRBJ2-2, is EPEVTQTPSHQVTQMGQEVILRCVPISNHLYFYWYRQILGQKVEFLVSFYNNEISEKSEIFDDQFSVERPDGSNFTLKIRSTKLEDSAMYFCASSAGQYTTGELFFGEGSRLTVL.

The chain uses TRBV6-1 and TRBJ1-2; no clear D gene. V lost 1 base to trimming and J lost 4 bases, with 10 bases between them. Germline lookup yields CDR1 MNHNS and CDR2 SASEGT. The length of the CDR3 is 14 residues. The CDR3 reads CASSEGGGFYGYTF. CDR3 sequence (DNA): TGTGCCAGCAGTGAAGGAGGCGGATTCTATGGCTACACCTTC.

The chain recombines TRBV3-1 (or the pseudogene TRBV3-2) with TRBJ1-5, with D hard to call. This CDR3 region has 16 residues. Germline V lookup: CDR1 LGHDT, CDR2 YNNKEL (reference sequence). Trimming shortened V by 1 base and J by 6 bases, and 16 bases separated the two germline ends. The CDR3 nucleotides are TGTGCCAGCAGCCAAGGTACTCCTACCTCCAGTCAGCCCCAGCATTTT. It yields the protein CASSQGTPTSSQPQHF.

The V gene is TRBV19, the J gene TRBJ1-3; D is perhaps TRBD1 (5 bases). Germline CDR1 and CDR2: LNHDA and SQIVND (reference sequence). V lost 6 bases and J 4 bases, leaving 16 bases between the germline ends. The CDR3 totals 15 residues. CDR3: CASRSGWGRGNTIYF. The CDR3 coding sequence is TGTGCCAGTAGATCGGGGTGGGGGAGAGGAAACACCATATATTTT.

This clone was detected a few times. The chain employs TRBV19 and TRBJ2-1, with D possibly matching TRBD1 (6 bases). Germline CDR1 is LNHDA and CDR2 is SQIVND (reference sequence). This CDR3 comprises 14 residues. Between the trimmed V and J ends, which lost 5 bases and 5 bases, there was a span of 13 bases. The CDR3 nucleotides are TGTGCCAGTAGTTTCGGGACAATCAACAATGAGCAGTTCTTC. Encoded protein: CASSFGTINNEQFF.

The chain employs TRBV2 and TRBJ1-1; 9 bases agree with TRBD1. Germline V CDR1 and CDR2: SNHLY, FYNNEI. The junction had 11 bases not matched to a gene; V was cut back by 8 bases and J by 7 bases. The CDR3 has 14 residues. In DNA, the CDR3 is TGTGCCAGCGTACCGGGACAGGGATATGGTGAAGCTTTCTTT. This sequence encodes CASVPGQGYGEAFF. Variable domain in full (rest from reference TRBV2 and TRBJ1-1): EPEVTQTPSHQVTQMGQEVILRCVPISNHLYFYWYRQILGQKVEFLVSFYNNEISEKSEIFDDQFSVERPDGSNFTLKIRSTKLEDSAMYFCASVPGQGYGEAFFGQGTRLTVV.

The rearrangement links TRBV11-3 to TRBJ2-1; D tentatively fits TRBD1 or TRBD2 (5 bases each). Germline CDR1 is SGHNT and CDR2 is YENEEA. The CDR3 has 13 amino acids. V was clipped by 3 bases and J by 6 bases, with 9 bases between them. The CDR3 DNA reads as TGTGCCAGCAGCTTGAGGGACGGCAATGAGCAGTTCTTC. Its translation: CASSLRDGNEQFF.

In its sample, this clone was seen once. The CDR3 bases are TGTGTCAGAAGCTTAGTTTTCCAGGTTCAAGCGGGAGCCAAAAACATTCAGTACTTC. This codes for CVRSLVFQVQAGAKNIQYF. The rearrangement links TRBV7-5 to TRBJ2-4; the table's D call of TRBD2 was not tested on the DNA. TRBV7-5 represents a pseudogene. The CDR3 totals 19 residues.

The CDR3 nucleotides read TGCGCCAGCAGCTTGGGGGTAGGGGTCACCTACGAGCAGTACTTC. Its protein is CASSLGVGVTYEQYF. This chain uses TRBV5-1 with TRBJ2-7; D may be TRBD1 (5 bases). CDR3 length: 15 amino acids. Germline V lookup: CDR1 SGHRS, CDR2 YFSETQ. Deletions cut 0 bases from V and 2 bases from J, with 12 bases between.

The V call is TRBV6-5, the J call TRBJ2-3; the match to TRBD2 covers 10 bases. Germline CDR1 MNHEY, CDR2 SVGAGI. The V and J ends lost 4 bases and 2 bases, in that order; junction bases with no gene match: 6. The CDR3 length is 16 residues. CDR3 region: CASSSSGGRITDTQYF. Written as DNA, the CDR3 is TGTGCCAGCAGTTCTAGCGGGGGCCGAATCACAGATACGCAGTATTTT.

The V gene is TRBV7-8, the J gene TRBJ1-1; D perhaps matches TRBD1 (5 bases). V lost 5 bases, J lost 4 bases, and 14 bases lay in between. CDR1 SGHVS and CDR2 FQNEAQ come from the germline V gene. The CDR3 runs to 14 residues. The CDR3 sequence is CASSPGRLSTEAFF. The CDR3 DNA is TGTGCCAGCAGCCCAGGGAGGCTGTCCACTGAAGCTTTCTTT.

The chain couples TRBV7-2 to TRBJ2-2; D may be TRBD1 (6 bases). CDR1 and CDR2 from the germline V gene are SGHTA and FQGNSA. The CDR3 is 15 amino acids. Trimming took off 5 bases at V and 0 bases at J, with 10 bases between the two ends. The CDR3 spells CASSRDRPNTGELFF. The DNA for the CDR3 is TGTGCCAGCAGCCGTGACAGGCCGAACACCGGGGAGCTGTTTTTT.

The V and J genes are TRBV2 and TRBJ2-5; the match to TRBD1 covers 10 bases. CDR3 length equals 16 residues. V shed 2 bases and J 5 bases; nucleotides not matched to a gene: 8. CDR1 is SNHLY and CDR2 is FYNNEI in the germline V gene. The CDR3 DNA reads TGTGCCAGCAGTGAATGGCTAGGACAGGGGGTGGAGACCCAGTACTTC. It specifies CASSEWLGQGVETQYF.

The rearrangement uses TRBV7-9 and TRBJ1-1; possible D gene TRBD1, 6 bases. CDR3 length: 17 residues. The germline V and J ends were trimmed by 5 bases and 0 bases, with 19 bases remaining between them. Germline CDR1 and CDR2: SEHNR and FQNEAQ (reference sequence). The CDR3 coding sequence is TGTGCCAGCAGCAAACGGGGGAACAGGGAAGTGAACACTGAAGCTTTCTTT. It specifies CASSKRGNREVNTEAFF.